The 9 T cell receptor beta chains below were found in one sample sequenced in a study of control samples from healthy donors and cancer patients. Clones were read by immunoSEQ multiplex PCR, and TCRdb kept only the in-frame ones, dropping some. The sample has 400,000 to 450,000 clones, around 90% seen once. The sequenced sample consisted of PBMCs. These receptors all stem from a middle-aged man with head and neck cancer.

V gene TRBV12-3 or TRBV12-4 combines with J gene TRBJ2-7; either TRBD1 or TRBD2 may fit D (5 bases each). This CDR3 region has 13 residues. The germline V and J ends were trimmed by 7 bases and 6 bases, with 16 bases remaining between them. CDR3 DNA sequence: TGTGCCAGCAAGCTGGGACGGGATACCGAGCAGTACTTC. Its protein product is CASKLGRDTEQYF.

This chain joins TRBV6-5 and TRBJ2-7, with 7 bases identical to TRBD2. CDR3 length equals 12 residues. The germline V gene has CDR1 MNHEY and CDR2 SVGAGI. Trimming at V came to 8 bases and at J to 3 bases, leaving 4 bases not matched to a gene. The CDR3 DNA is TGTGCCAGCGGGAGCGGGGACTACGAGCAGTACTTC. It specifies CASGSGDYEQYF.

About this clone itself: The sample carries other DNA sequences with the same CDR3. The chain carries TRBV19 and TRBJ2-7; 9 bases map to TRBD1. V lost 3 bases and J lost 4; bases outside the gene matches: 4. The germline CDR1 and CDR2 sequences are LNHDA and SQIVND (reference sequence). The CDR3 covers 14 residues. In nucleotides, the CDR3 is TGTGCCAGTAGTATCCGGGACAGGGCTTACGAGCAGTACTTC. This gives the protein CASSIRDRAYEQYF.

This rearrangement joins TRBV4-1 to TRBJ2-5, with 12 nucleotides matching TRBD2. CDR1 is MGHRA, CDR2 YSYEKL, per germline. The ends lost 1 base at V and 5 bases at J; junction bases unmatched: 8. The CDR3 runs 17 residues. The CDR3 loop reads CASSQVASGGVRETQYF. CDR3 DNA: TGCGCCAGCAGCCAAGTGGCTAGCGGGGGGGTAAGGGAGACCCAGTACTTC.

The chain combines TRBV6-5 with TRBJ2-1; TRBD2 matches 14 bases. The CDR3 length is 14 residues. The V and J ends lost 8 bases and 9 bases, in that order; junction bases with no gene match: 6. Per germline, CDR1 MNHEY and CDR2 SVGAGI. This CDR3 is CASGGLAGVTEQFF. The CDR3 DNA reads TGTGCCAGCGGGGGACTAGCGGGAGTCACTGAGCAGTTCTTC.

In its sample, this clone was seen once. The J gene is TRBJ2-1, the V gene TRBV7-2; TRBD1 might be the D (5 bases). Trimming left V 1 base short and J 7 bases short, with 8 bases between. Germline V gene data show CDR1 as SGHTA and CDR2 as FQGNSA. The CDR3 runs to 13 residues. The CDR3 reads CASSLERGNEQFF. The CDR3 region has the DNA TGTGCCAGCAGCTTAGAAAGGGGTAATGAGCAGTTCTTC.

V and J are TRBV18 and TRBJ1-5, with 9 nucleotides matching TRBD1. In germline, CDR1 is KGHSH, CDR2 LQKENI. The CDR3 covers 13 residues. V lost 6 bases and J lost 8; bases outside the gene matches: 5. CDR3 region: CASSGQGDEPQHF. The CDR3 bases are TGTGCCAGCTCGGGACAGGGCGACGAGCCCCAGCATTTT.

The chain is built from TRBV27 and TRBJ2-2, with D perhaps matching TRBD2 (6 bases). The CDR3 extends over 15 amino acids. The V gene's germline CDR1 is MNHEY and CDR2 SMNVEV (reference sequence). The V end lost 3 bases, the J end lost 2 bases, and 10 bases lay between the germline ends. The CDR3 DNA is TGTGCCAGCAGTTTGCAGCGGGCTAACACCGGGGAGCTGTTTTTT. This codes for CASSLQRANTGELFF.

The chain carries TRBV7-6 and TRBJ2-3; TRBD2 matches at 15 bases. The germline V gene has CDR1 SGHVS and CDR2 FNYEAQ. The CDR3 has 18 amino acids. J lost 4 bases, V lost 6 bases, and 11 bases had no gene match. CDR3 sequence reads: CASSAGLAGGSAPDTQYF. As DNA, the CDR3 is TGTGCCAGCAGTGCCGGACTAGCGGGGGGGTCTGCACCAGATACGCAGTATTTT.